This T cell receptor (beta chain) was sequenced during a study of blood T cell repertoires in COVID-19. Study-level information: Some COVID-19 samples were acute and others convalescent; all came from the United States, Italy and Spain. PBMCs, B-cell-depleted T cells, or T cells provided the cDNA or gDNA that made up the material.

Study processing details: Reference gene primer amplification gave estimated nucleated cell counts. TCRdb keeps only in-frame clones here, not all; method: immunoSEQ multiplex PCR. V, J and clone size reflect that table, while D and trimming were determined from the DNA. The sample contains 150,000 to 250,000 clones, about 80% of which appear only once. Per the germline V gene, CDR1 is SGDLS and CDR2 is YYNGEE. J was trimmed by 2 bases and V by 0 bases; bases with no gene match: 4. The CDR3 extends over 15 amino acids. The TCR comes from a human donor with acute or convalescent COVID-19. The donor label of this sample is uncertain. This chain joins TRBV9 and TRBJ1-2; the match to TRBD1 covers 7 bases. Sequenced material: peripheral blood. CDR3 sequence reads: CASSVATGENYGYTF. In DNA, the CDR3 is TGTGCCAGCAGCGTAGCTACAGGGGAGAACTATGGCTACACCTTC.